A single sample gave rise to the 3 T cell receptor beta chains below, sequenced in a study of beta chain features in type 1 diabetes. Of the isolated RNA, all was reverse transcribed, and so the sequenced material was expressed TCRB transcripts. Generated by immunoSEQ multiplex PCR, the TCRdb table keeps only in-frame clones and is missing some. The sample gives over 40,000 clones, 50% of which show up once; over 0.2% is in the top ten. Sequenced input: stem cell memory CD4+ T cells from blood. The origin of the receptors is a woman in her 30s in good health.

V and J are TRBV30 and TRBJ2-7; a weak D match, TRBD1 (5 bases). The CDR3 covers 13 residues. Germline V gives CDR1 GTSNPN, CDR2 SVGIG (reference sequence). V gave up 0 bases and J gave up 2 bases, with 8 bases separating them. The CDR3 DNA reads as TGTGCCTGGAGTGTAGACAGTCCCTACGAGCAGTACTTC. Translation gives CAWSVDSPYEQYF.

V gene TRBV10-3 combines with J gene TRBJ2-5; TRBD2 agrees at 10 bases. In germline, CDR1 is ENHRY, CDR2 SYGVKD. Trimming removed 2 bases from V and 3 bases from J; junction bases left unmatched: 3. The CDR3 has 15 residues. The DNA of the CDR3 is TGTGCCATCAGTGAGCGTGGACTAGCGGAAGAGACCCAGTACTTC. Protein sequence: CAISERGLAEETQYF.

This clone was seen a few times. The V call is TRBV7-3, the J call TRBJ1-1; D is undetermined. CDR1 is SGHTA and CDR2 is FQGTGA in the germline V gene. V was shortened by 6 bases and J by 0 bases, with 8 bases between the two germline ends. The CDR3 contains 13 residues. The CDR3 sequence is CASSNGMNTEAFF. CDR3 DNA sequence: TGTGCCAGCAGTAACGGGATGAACACTGAAGCTTTCTTT.